A selection of T cell receptor beta chains follows, all from one sample in a study of blood T cell repertoires in COVID-19. Produced via immunoSEQ multiplex PCR; TCRdb's table is partial and in-frame only. The sample comprises 250,000 or so clones, 80% to 90% of which are singletons, and roughly 0.95% rests with the top ten. The specimen was PBMCs or T cells enriched from blood (not recorded which). The receptors derive from a man in his fifties who had been exposed to COVID-19. Both conserved end residues are trimmed from each CDR3.

>TRBV3-1/TRBV3-2|TRBJ1-1
ASSRIGTGGDTEAF
>TRBV30|TRBJ2-5
AWSVTGEGTQY
>TRBV30|TRBJ1-1
ASSRGIDTEAF
>TRBV14|TRBJ2-3
ASSQESSGSLPY
>TRBV28|TRBJ1-5
ASREVLRVPNQPQH
>TRBV6-5|TRBJ1-4
ASRRDRGEIPKLF
>TRBV15|TRBJ1-2
ATSRERVYGYT
>TRBV6-6|TRBJ2-7
ASSYSGTGVDEQY
>TRBV15|TRBJ1-3
ATNPTGAGNTIY
>TRBV2|TRBJ1-6
ASSGTGSSYNSPLH
>TRBV27|TRBJ1-1
ASSLRWAGSFNTEAF
>TRBV7-3|TRBJ1-5
ASSLKPGQPQH
>TRBV4-2|TRBJ2-6
ASSQERLAGGLSGANVLT
>TRBV19|TRBJ1-5
ASSSRTGVGQPQH
>TRBV29-1|TRBJ1-2
SADRGAYGYT
>TRBV3-1/TRBV3-2|TRBJ2-7
ASSHLAGSYEQY
>TRBV30|TRBJ2-2
AWSAREGGELF
>TRBV15|TRBJ2-3
ATSREGGGLDTQY
>TRBV10-3|TRBJ2-7
AISSPFLPYEQY
>TRBV5-6|TRBJ1-2
ASSRDRGAGYT
>TRBV5-1|TRBJ1-2
ASSREGLGGYT
>TRBV11-3|TRBJ1-2
ASSPDRDRVNYGYT
>TRBV28|TRBJ1-1
ASSPRRHTEAF
>TRBV7-3|TRBJ2-1
ASTRAGALLGEQF
>TRBV5-1|TRBJ2-2
ASSLAGGQYTGELF
>TRBV30|TRBJ2-2
AGSGTGPGELF
>TRBV24-1|TRBJ1-6
APDRSPLH
>TRBV10-2|TRBJ1-2
ASSETGGAYGYT
>TRBV27|TRBJ1-3
ASSLLGNPITPIY
>TRBV28|TRBJ2-1
ASWVGGGNEQF
>TRBV6-5|TRBJ2-7
ASSYESPYEQY
>TRBV5-1|TRBJ2-5
ASSAQGKETQY
>TRBV7-3|TRBJ1-1
ASSADRDTEAF
>TRBV4-2|TRBJ2-3
ASSQDRLAGMDTQY
>TRBV30|TRBJ1-2
AWSVTGDYGYT
>TRBV7-3|TRBJ2-3
ASSRPLRGQGDGFDTQY
>TRBV2|TRBJ1-5
ASSDFWTGKKSQH
>TRBV11-3|TRBJ2-5
ASSLGGNQETQY
>TRBV5-8|TRBJ2-6
ASSPRLWAGANVLT
>TRBV5-1|TRBJ1-5
ASSIGQDTDQPQH
>TRBV5-1|TRBJ1-6
ASSLGRASYNSPLH